A single sample gave rise to the 15 T cell receptor beta chains below, sequenced in a study of blood T cell repertoires in COVID-19. Libraries were prepared by immunoSEQ multiplex PCR; TCRdb keeps only in-frame clonotypes and omits some of them. Among about 280,000 clones listed, about 90% were seen once. Sequenced sample: peripheral blood. These receptors all come from a woman between 25 and 40 years old with COVID-19, enrolled during active disease.

The sample holds a few counts of this clone. The chain uses TRBV3-1 (or the pseudogene TRBV3-2) and TRBJ1-2; a weak D match, TRBD1 (6 bases). Per the germline V gene, CDR1 is LGHDT and CDR2 is YNNKEL (reference sequence). V shed 4 bases and J shed 7 bases, with 10 bases lying between them. The CDR3 loop spans 12 amino acids. DNA of the CDR3: TGTGCCAGCAGCCGGGACATGGGTGGCTACACCTTC. Its translation is CASSRDMGGYTF.

The chain joins TRBV9 to TRBJ1-5, with D uncertain. Germline V CDR1 and CDR2: SGDLS, YYNGEE. The CDR3 runs 14 residues. The V end lost 4 bases, the J end lost 6 bases, and 14 bases lay between the germline ends. In nucleotides, the CDR3 is TGTGCCAGCAGCCCAGTAGGGAGAGGTCAGCCCCAGCATTTT. Amino acids: CASSPVGRGQPQHF.

This chain joins TRBV7-8 and TRBJ2-5; D is perhaps TRBD2 (5 bases). The length of the CDR3 is 17 residues. V dropped 2 bases and J dropped 5 bases, with 21 bases sitting between them. Per the germline V gene, CDR1 is SGHVS and CDR2 is FQNEAQ. The CDR3 spells CASSLFGRVGGWETQYF. The CDR3 DNA reads TGTGCCAGCAGCTTATTTGGGCGGGTTGGAGGATGGGAGACCCAGTACTTC.

Here the CDR3 reads CASSPRLAGDPTGELFF. As DNA, the CDR3 is TGTGCCAGCAGCCCCCGACTAGCGGGCGACCCTACCGGGGAGCTGTTTTTT. The V call is TRBV7-2, the J call TRBJ2-2; the match to TRBD2 covers 10 bases. The CDR3 has 17 amino acids. V was clipped by 5 bases and J by 5 bases; unmatched bases: 11. CDR1 is SGHTA, CDR2 FQGNSA, per germline.

V usage is TRBV21-1 and J usage is TRBJ2-3; the table's TRBD1 call for D was not verified on the DNA. TRBV21-1 is designated a pseudogene. The CDR3 sequence is 15 residues long. CDR3 DNA sequence: TGTGCCAGCAGCGAAGGGGCAGGGGGCTGGGATACGCAGTATTTT. Its translation: CASSEGAGGWDTQYF.

The chain links TRBV6-5 to TRBJ1-1, with unresolved D. Deletions cut 4 bases from V and 4 bases from J, with 13 bases between. Per germline, CDR1 MNHEY and CDR2 SVGAGI. CDR3 length equals 14 residues. In DNA form, the CDR3 reads TGTGCCAGCAGTTCCGACGGTTCGGGCACTGAAGCTTTCTTT. Its translation: CASSSDGSGTEAFF.

This chain uses TRBV7-2 with TRBJ1-2, with TRBD1 identical over 8 bases. Unmatched junction bases numbered 8, after V lost 3 bases and J lost 8 bases. Germline V gene data show CDR1 as SGHTA and CDR2 as FQGNSA. CDR3 length: 14 amino acids. CDR3 nucleotide sequence: TGTGCCAGCAGCTTCAGGACAGGGTTGGGCGGCTACACCTTC. As protein: CASSFRTGLGGYTF.

The J gene is TRBJ2-3, the V gene TRBV27; D unclear. V lost 2 bases to trimming and J lost 7 bases, with 10 bases between them. The CDR3 is 13 residues long. CDR1 and CDR2 (germline): MNHEY, SMNVEV (reference sequence). The CDR3 loop reads CASSLTIGYTQYF. As DNA, the CDR3 is TGTGCCAGCAGTTTAACTATCGGCTATACGCAGTATTTT.

The chain is built from TRBV5-5 and TRBJ2-1, with 7 bases identical to TRBD1. Germline CDR1 reads SGHKS; CDR2 reads YYEKEE (reference sequence). V shed 3 bases, J shed 4 bases, and the junction held 7 bases outside the gene matches. The CDR3 runs 15 residues. Here the CDR3 DNA reads TGTGCCAGCAGCTCCGACGGGACAGATTACAATGAGCAGTTCTTC. Its translation: CASSSDGTDYNEQFF.

The chain carries TRBV6-5 and TRBJ1-2; D gene unclear. This CDR3 has 13 amino acids. The germline V and J ends were trimmed by 0 bases and 8 bases, with 10 bases remaining between them. Germline-derived CDR1 and CDR2 are MNHEY and SVGAGI. The CDR3 loop is CASSYSGSGGYTF. In DNA, the CDR3 is TGTGCCAGCAGTTACTCAGGATCGGGGGGCTACACCTTC.

The chain combines TRBV24-1 with TRBJ2-3; D not resolved. Germline CDR1 and CDR2: KGHDR and SFDVKD. V shed 9 bases and J shed 2 bases, with 20 bases lying between them. The CDR3 loop spans 16 amino acids. DNA of the CDR3: TGTGCCACCGGAGATCACTCCAATACCCCCACAGATACGCAGTATTTT. Protein product: CATGDHSNTPTDTQYF.

This rearrangement joins TRBV7-8 to TRBJ2-2; D might be TRBD2 (6 bases). The germline V gene encodes CDR1 SGHVS and CDR2 FQNEAQ. This CDR3 spans 17 amino acids. V lost 1 base and J 6 bases, leaving 18 bases between the germline ends. CDR3 in amino acids: CASSLESGVTVSGELFF. The DNA of the CDR3 is TGTGCCAGCAGCTTAGAGTCGGGGGTTACGGTTTCCGGGGAGCTGTTTTTT.

The chain joins TRBV19 to TRBJ2-7; 7 bases align to TRBD1. The V gene end was trimmed by 1 base and the J gene end by 7 bases; junction bases not matched to a gene: 10. CDR1 and CDR2 (germline): LNHDA, SQIVND (reference sequence). This CDR3 comprises 15 residues. CDR3 residues: CASSIVGTAPKEQYF. The DNA of the CDR3 is TGTGCCAGTAGTATAGTAGGGACAGCCCCAAAGGAGCAGTACTTC.

This chain links TRBV5-6 with TRBJ1-6; 7 nucleotides match TRBD1. The CDR3 has 15 amino acids. Per the germline V gene, CDR1 is SGHDT and CDR2 is YYEEEE. V was clipped by 4 bases and J by 9 bases; unmatched bases: 10. In DNA form, the CDR3 reads TGTGCCAGCAGCCTTCAGACAGGGAGCCCTTCACCCCTCCACTTT. It codes for CASSLQTGSPSPLHF.

The genes are TRBV25-1 and TRBJ2-1, with 9 bases aligning to TRBD2. The CDR3 loop spans 14 amino acids. Germline V gene sequence: CDR1 MGHDK, CDR2 SYGVNS. The V and J ends lost 2 bases and 8 bases, in that order; junction bases with no gene match: 4. CDR3 region: CASSEPSGADEQFF. CDR3 nucleotide sequence: TGTGCCAGCAGTGAACCTAGCGGGGCCGATGAGCAGTTCTTC. The full variable domain, completed using reference TRBV25-1 and TRBJ2-1, is EADIYQTPRYLVIGTGKKITLECSQTMGHDKMYWYQQDPGMELHLIHYSYGVNSTEKGDLSSESTVSRIRTEHFPLTLESARPSHTSQYLCASSEPSGADEQFFGPGTRLTVL.